This record concerns one TCR beta chain sequence. Its antigen remains unidentified. An end of the junction does not agree with germline; a read error may underlie this. The data originate from a study of breast tumors, draining lymph nodes, adjacent tissues. Samples came from axillary lymph nodes draining the breast cancer. Study-wide results and caveats: Most tumor T cells seemingly derive from lymph node, then expand in tumor. Tumor TCR diversity was below lymph nodes but above nontumor tissue. Tumor and nontumor repertoires were significantly more similar in luminal-like than in basal-like breast cancer. Data only fit, rather than demonstrated, lymph node origin of most tumor T cells.

TCRdb re-called the multiplex PCR reads through MiXCR, storing one row per CDR3 protein. The sample carries around 130,000 distinct CDR3 sequences, less than 20% recorded once. The V gene's germline CDR1 is LGHDT and CDR2 YNNKEL (reference sequence). This CDR3 has 18 residues. This chain links TRBV3-1 with TRBJ2-5, with 12 bases that match TRBD2. Specimen: axillary lymph node tissue. The TCR comes from a female donor with breast cancer. Some clones in this sample may be carry-over from other donors' samples. The CDR3 sequence: CASSQLTTSGRPQETQYF. The CDR3 DNA follows: TGTGCCAGTAGCCAGCTCACTACTAGCGGGAGGCCTCAAGAGACCCAGTACTTC.